Sequencing of this T cell receptor delta chain was carried out in a study of γδ T cells in repeated Plasmodium falciparum infection. Study context: Timepoints: baseline, immediately before selected infections, and 21 days after every infection. Some Malian samples span acute malaria episodes; others come from no-transmission periods.

Germline V lookup: CDR1 TSWWSYY, CDR2 QGS. The CDR3 sequence is 19 residues long. V lost 0 bases to trimming and J lost 2 bases; unmatched junction nucleotides: 15. This clone was counted ten times or more. No antigen is known for it. The same CDR3 also results from other DNA sequences found in this sample. TCRdb reanalysed the multiplex PCR reads via CATT. The sample records some 100,000 delta-chain clones, approximately 1.5% being singletons. Notes on the study in general: In Vdelta2-negative, largely Vdelta1+, gammadelta repertoires, repeated controlled infections appeared to drive clonal selection waves. Malian children's Vdelta2-negative repertoires appeared more expanded and less diverse than Australians'.

Bulk repertoires came from Vgamma9/Vdelta2+ or Vdelta2-negative gammadelta T cells flow-sorted from PBMC. The sequence was obtained from a pool of human donors (malaria-infected and uninfected, not separated). Sequenced sample: gamma-delta T cells from blood. The chain combines TRDV1 with TRDJ1, with 7 positions matching TRDD2. CDR3: CALGELSHSYRLYTDKLIF. CDR3 coding DNA: TGTGCTCTTGGGGAACTTTCCCATTCCTACCGTCTTTATACCGATAAACTCATCTTT.